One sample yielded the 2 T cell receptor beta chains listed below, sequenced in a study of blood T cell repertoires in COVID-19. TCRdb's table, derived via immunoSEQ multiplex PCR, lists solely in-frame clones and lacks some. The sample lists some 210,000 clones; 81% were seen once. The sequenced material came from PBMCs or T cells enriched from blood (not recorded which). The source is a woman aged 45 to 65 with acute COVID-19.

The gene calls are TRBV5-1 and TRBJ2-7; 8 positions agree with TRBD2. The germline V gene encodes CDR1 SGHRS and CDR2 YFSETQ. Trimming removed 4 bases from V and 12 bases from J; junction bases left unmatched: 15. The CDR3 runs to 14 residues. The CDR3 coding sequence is TGCGCCAGCAGCCCGGACGGGACTAGTTCTTCTCCGTACTTC. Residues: CASSPDGTSSSPYF.

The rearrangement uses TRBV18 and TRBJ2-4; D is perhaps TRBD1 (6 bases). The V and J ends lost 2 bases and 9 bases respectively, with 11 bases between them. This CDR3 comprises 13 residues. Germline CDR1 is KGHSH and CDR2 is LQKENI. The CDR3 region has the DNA TGTGCCAGCTCACCAGAGTCAGGGGCCATTCAGTACTTC. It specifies CASSPESGAIQYF.